The 23 T cell receptor beta chains reported below all come from one sample, sequenced in a study of blood T cell repertoires in COVID-19. Clones were sequenced by immunoSEQ multiplex PCR, and TCRdb holds only the in-frame ones, with some missing. The sample contains some 30,000 clones, 70% to 90% of which appear only once. Sequenced: peripheral blood. The receptors come from a woman of 80 years or more with active or convalescent COVID-19.

The chain links TRBV7-2 to TRBJ2-5; D may be TRBD2 (6 bases). V lost 0 bases, J lost 7 bases, and 18 bases lay in between. CDR1 is SGHTA, CDR2 FQGNSA, per germline. The CDR3 has 16 amino acids. CDR3 amino acids: CASSLAPTSRAGTQYF. Here the CDR3 DNA reads TGTGCCAGCAGCTTAGCTCCCACTAGCCGGGCGGGGACCCAGTACTTC.

V gene TRBV24-1 combines with J gene TRBJ1-5; 9 bases are shared with TRBD1. V was pared by 6 bases and J by 12 bases, with 11 bases of the junction left unmatched. CDR1 is KGHDR, CDR2 SFDVKD, per germline. The CDR3 is 14 amino acids. DNA of the CDR3: TGTGCCACCAGTCGAACAGGGGGCGGGAGCCTCCAGCATTTT. Translated: CATSRTGGGSLQHF.

This clone is categorized as medium-sized. The CDR3 sequence: CASSPRTRDHEQYF. DNA for the CDR3: TGTGCCAGCAGCCCAAGGACTAGGGACCACGAGCAGTACTTC. The chain recombines TRBV7-9 with TRBJ2-7; TRBD2 agrees at 7 bases. Looked up from germline, CDR1 is SEHNR and CDR2 is FQNEAQ (reference sequence). Unmatched junction bases numbered 9, after V lost 5 bases and J lost 5 bases. The CDR3 length is 14 residues.

The V call is TRBV30, the J call TRBJ1-3; no firm D call. Germline V gene sequence: CDR1 GTSNPN, CDR2 SVGIG (reference sequence). The V end was cut by 2 bases, the J end by 0 bases, with 11 bases between. The CDR3 totals 15 residues. This chain's CDR3 is CAWSRTGNSGNTIYF. The CDR3 nucleotides read TGTGCCTGGAGTCGGACTGGGAACTCTGGAAACACCATATATTTT.

J is TRBJ1-2 and V is TRBV6-5; 7 bases agree with TRBD1. This CDR3 spans 15 amino acids. Germline values: CDR1 MNHEY, CDR2 SVGAGI. V shed 0 bases, J shed 6 bases, and the junction held 7 bases outside the gene matches. CDR3 DNA sequence: TGTGCCAGCAGTTACTCGGCCAGGGGGGAAAATGGCTACACCTTC. The encoded protein is CASSYSARGENGYTF.

This chain joins TRBV12-3 or TRBV12-4 and TRBJ1-6; D is unresolved. The CDR3 consists of 13 residues. Trimming left V 5 bases short and J 12 bases short, with 14 bases between. CDR3 sequence reads: CASSQVDVGPLHF. CDR3 sequence (DNA): TGTGCCAGCAGTCAGGTCGACGTTGGACCCCTCCACTTT.

This sequence joins TRBV12-3 or TRBV12-4 and TRBJ1-3, with D unclear. There are 13 residues in the CDR3. Trimming took off 2 bases at V and 7 bases at J, with 9 bases between the two ends. CDR3 loop: CASSLSPGNTIYF. In DNA form, the CDR3 reads TGTGCCAGCAGTTTATCCCCGGGGAACACCATATATTTT.

This clone was counted once. The V and J genes are TRBV5-1 and TRBJ2-1; TRBD1 aligns across 7 bases. From germline, CDR1 is SGHRS and CDR2 YFSETQ. V was clipped by 4 bases and J by 0 bases; unmatched bases: 7. This CDR3 spans 16 amino acids. DNA for the CDR3: TGCGCCAGCAGCAAGGGACAGTCAAGCTCCTACAATGAGCAGTTCTTC. Amino acid sequence: CASSKGQSSSYNEQFF.

This clone was observed a few times. The CDR3 spells CASSLLLNSNQPQHF. The CDR3 region has the DNA TGCGCCAGCAGCCTCCTCTTAAATAGCAATCAGCCCCAGCATTTT. This rearrangement joins TRBV4-1 to TRBJ1-5, with D hard to call. CDR3 length: 15 amino acids. The germline gives CDR1 MGHRA, CDR2 YSYEKL. The ends were cut back, 4 bases at V and 0 bases at J, with 10 bases in the middle.

The rearrangement uses TRBV5-1 and TRBJ2-3, with a tentative D call TRBD2 (5 bases). Trimming pared 0 bases from V and 3 bases from J, leaving 11 bases between. Germline assignment: CDR1 SGHRS and CDR2 YFSETQ. This CDR3 region has 15 residues. The CDR3 DNA sequence: TGCGCCAGCAGCTTGGAGGTCCCGGGGACAGATACGCAGTATTTT. Amino acids: CASSLEVPGTDTQYF.

This sequence joins TRBV11-2 and TRBJ2-5; 7 positions agree with TRBD1. The CDR3 sequence is 13 residues long. Germline loops: CDR1 SGHAT, CDR2 FQNNGV. V was clipped by 3 bases and J by 7 bases; unmatched bases: 5. CDR3 sequence reads: CASSLTGSGTQYF. DNA for the CDR3: TGTGCCAGCAGCTTGACAGGGTCAGGGACCCAGTACTTC.

This chain connects TRBV5-6 to TRBJ1-2; D ambiguous. Trimming took off 2 bases at V and 4 bases at J, with 12 bases between the two ends. Germline-derived CDR1 and CDR2 are SGHDT and YYEEEE. This CDR3 region has 14 residues. CDR3 nucleotide sequence: TGTGCCAGCAGCTTTCCCGGACTTGGCTATGGCTACACCTTC. Translation gives CASSFPGLGYGYTF.

The chain employs TRBV19 and TRBJ1-2, with TRBD1 identical over 8 bases. V was clipped by 6 bases and J by 0 bases; unmatched bases: 9. The CDR3 contains 16 residues. Germline CDR1 reads LNHDA; CDR2 reads SQIVND (reference sequence). The CDR3 here is CASSDRGSPANYGYTF. Here the CDR3 DNA reads TGTGCCAGTAGCGACAGGGGATCCCCGGCTAACTATGGCTACACCTTC. Filled out from reference TRBV19 and TRBJ1-2, the complete variable domain reads DGGITQSPKYLFRKEGQNVTLSCEQNLNHDAMYWYRQDPGQGLRLIYYSQIVNDFQKGDIAEGYSVSREKKESFPLTVTSAQKNPTAFYLCASSDRGSPANYGYTFGSGTRLTVV.

The chain uses TRBV5-1 and TRBJ1-1; D is ambiguous. CDR1 is SGHRS and CDR2 is YFSETQ in the germline V gene. V gave up 0 bases and J gave up 1 base, with 10 bases separating them. This CDR3 region has 15 residues. The CDR3 DNA reads TGCGCCAGCAGCTTGGTGGGTGGAGCGAACACTGAAGCTTTCTTT. Its protein is CASSLVGGANTEAFF.

V usage is TRBV5-6 and J usage is TRBJ2-3; D unresolved. The CDR3 covers 16 residues. Germline CDR1 reads SGHDT; CDR2 reads YYEEEE. Between the trimmed V and J ends, which lost 2 bases and 0 bases, there was a span of 13 bases. The DNA of the CDR3 is TGTGCCAGCAGCTTCCCAGGTATCGTCAGCACAGATACGCAGTATTTT. The encoded protein is CASSFPGIVSTDTQYF.

The genes are TRBV6-5 and TRBJ1-6; no definite D call. CDR3 length equals 14 residues. V lost 4 bases, J lost 11 bases, and 15 bases lay in between. The germline CDR1 and CDR2 sequences are MNHEY and SVGAGI. The CDR3: CASSFLEDQTPLHF. The CDR3 DNA reads as TGTGCCAGCAGTTTTCTAGAAGATCAAACACCCCTCCACTTT.

The chain couples TRBV24-1 to TRBJ2-3; the match to TRBD2 covers 7 bases. In germline, CDR1 is KGHDR, CDR2 SFDVKD. V trimming: 6 bases; J trimming: 3 bases; junction bases outside the gene matches: 8. This CDR3 has 15 amino acids. DNA of the CDR3: TGTGCCACCAGTCGGGGCGGGGGACCGACAGATACGCAGTATTTT. Translating gives CATSRGGGPTDTQYF.

The V call is TRBV29-1, the J call TRBJ2-7, with 7 bases aligning to TRBD1. CDR1 SQVTM and CDR2 ANQGSEA come from the germline V gene. This CDR3 spans 13 amino acids. V lost 7 bases to trimming and J lost 0 bases; unmatched junction nucleotides: 6. DNA for the CDR3: TGCAGCGCCAAGACAGGGAGCTCCTACGAGCAGTACTTC. Translation: CSAKTGSSYEQYF.

This clone showed up just a few times. The chain links TRBV20-1 to TRBJ1-1; D may be TRBD1 (6 bases). V was cut by 3 bases and J by 1 base, with 12 bases left in between. CDR1 and CDR2 (germline): DFQATT, SNEGSKA (reference sequence). The CDR3 length is 14 residues. The CDR3 DNA is TGCAGTGCTAGTAATCCCAGGGGGAACACTGAAGCTTTCTTT. Residues: CSASNPRGNTEAFF.

This chain uses TRBV19 with TRBJ2-1; 10 positions match TRBD2. The CDR3 loop spans 16 amino acids. CDR1 and CDR2 from the germline V gene are LNHDA and SQIVND (reference sequence). V gave up 5 bases and J gave up 5 bases; unmatched junction bases: 9. CDR3: CASSLIRTSGNNEQFF. DNA of the CDR3: TGTGCCAGTAGTCTCATCCGGACTAGCGGAAACAATGAGCAGTTCTTC.

The chain joins TRBV28 to TRBJ1-1; D possibly corresponds to TRBD1 (5 bases). The CDR3 covers 14 residues. From germline, CDR1 is MDHEN and CDR2 SYDVKM. The V end was cut by 3 bases, the J end by 1 base, with 9 bases between. Here the CDR3 reads CASSFLTGNTEAFF. The CDR3 nucleotides read TGTGCCAGCAGTTTCCTTACAGGGAACACTGAAGCTTTCTTT.

The V and J genes are TRBV21-1 and TRBJ2-2; TRBD1, the table's D call, was not compared with the DNA. TRBV21-1 is flagged as a pseudogene. This CDR3 region has 16 residues. As DNA, the CDR3 is TGTGCCAGCAGCAATTGGGACAGGGAAAACACCGGGGAGCTGTTTTTT. It encodes CASSNWDRENTGELFF.

The chain is built from TRBV2 and TRBJ2-5; D perhaps matches TRBD2 (5 bases). This CDR3 has 13 residues. V was shortened by 4 bases and J by 2 bases, with 8 bases between the two germline ends. CDR1 is SNHLY, CDR2 FYNNEI, per germline. The CDR3 DNA follows: TGTGCCAGCAGTGGGACTTTTCAAGAGACCCAGTACTTC. Translation: CASSGTFQETQYF.